The 15 T cell receptor beta chains below were found in one sample sequenced in a study of CD8+CD57+ T cells in acquired aplastic anemia. The sequenced patients had an expansion of CD8+CD57+ cells seen by flow cytometry. Investigators profiled TCR beta VDJ and CDR3 from genomic DNA template. A single record per CDR3 protein comes from TCRdb applying MiXCR to the reads. Of approximately 160,000 distinct CDR3 sequences in the sample, roughly 50% were seen once. Material for sequencing was sorted CD4+, CD8+, or CD8+CD57+ T cells (not recorded which) from PBMCs. The source of these receptors is a human donor with aplastic anemia.

The chain employs TRBV7-9 and TRBJ1-2, with D hard to call. The CDR3 covers 10 residues. V gave up 5 bases and J gave up 3 bases, with 1 base separating them. From germline, CDR1 is SEHNR and CDR2 FQNEAQ (reference sequence). The CDR3 loop reads CASSDYGYTF. CDR3 in DNA: TGTGCCAGCAGCGACTATGGCTACACCTTC.

The chain recombines TRBV7-6 with TRBJ2-1, with D perhaps TRBD1 or TRBD2 (5 bases each). CDR1 SGHVS and CDR2 FNYEAQ come from the germline V gene. Trimming took off 9 bases at V and 4 bases at J, with 13 bases between the two ends. The CDR3 runs to 13 residues. The CDR3: CASRDPGYNEQFF. As DNA, the CDR3 is TGTGCCAGTCGGGACCCAGGTTACAATGAGCAGTTCTTC. Complete variable domain (other parts from reference TRBV7-6 and TRBJ2-1): GAGVSQSPRYKVTKRGQDVALRCDPISGHVSLYWYRQALGQGPEFLTYFNYEAQQDKSGLPNDRFSAERPEGSISTLTIQRTEQRDSAMYRCASRDPGYNEQFFGPGTRLTVL.

This clonotype was seen only a few times. This may be a read error, as it is one base from a much larger clone. This rearrangement joins TRBV20-1 to TRBJ2-1, with D perhaps TRBD1 or TRBD2 (6 bases each). The CDR3 is 16 residues long. CDR1 is DFQATT and CDR2 is SNEGSKA in the germline V gene (reference sequence). With 2 bases removed from V and 4 bases from J, the gap between germline ends came to 18 bases. The CDR3 is CSARPRTEGGYNEQFF. For the CDR3, the DNA is TGCAGTGCTAGACCCAGGACCGAGGGGGGATACAATGAGCAGTTCTTC.

This clonotype came up a few times. This chain links TRBV9 with TRBJ2-3; D may correspond to TRBD1 or TRBD2 (6 bases each). From germline, CDR1 is SGDLS and CDR2 YYNGEE. The CDR3 is made up of 15 amino acids. Trimming stripped 2 bases from V and 0 bases from J, with 10 bases between. The CDR3 sequence is CASSVQGTSTDTQYF. The CDR3 DNA reads TGTGCCAGCAGCGTTCAGGGGACTAGCACAGATACGCAGTATTTT.

This clonotype was counted ten times or more. The chain carries TRBV5-6 and TRBJ1-1; possible D gene TRBD1, 6 bases. The germline V and J ends were trimmed by 5 bases and 6 bases, with 20 bases remaining between them. The CDR3 runs to 15 residues. Germline V gene data show CDR1 as SGHDT and CDR2 as YYEEEE. The CDR3, as DNA: TGTGCCAGCAGAGCGGACGGGGGGCGCTTATCTGAAGCTTTCTTT. Its translation is CASRADGGRLSEAFF. Together with reference TRBV5-6 and TRBJ1-1, the CDR3 gives the full variable domain: DAGVTQSPTHLIKTRGQQVTLRCSPKSGHDTVSWYQQALGQGPQFIFQYYEEEERQRGNFPDRFSGHQFPNYSSELNVNALLLGDSALYLCASRADGGRLSEAFFGQGTRLTVV.

The chain has TRBV19 and TRBJ2-1; TRBD2 agrees at 11 bases. The germline CDR1 and CDR2 sequences are LNHDA and SQIVND (reference sequence). Unmatched junction bases numbered 10, after V lost 6 bases and J lost 12 bases. CDR3 length equals 14 residues. The CDR3 loop reads CASSTSGSADGQFF. Written as DNA, the CDR3 is TGTGCCAGTAGCACTAGCGGGAGTGCTGATGGGCAGTTCTTC. The full variable domain, rest sourced from reference TRBV19 and TRBJ2-1, is DGGITQSPKYLFRKEGQNVTLSCEQNLNHDAMYWYRQDPGQGLRLIYYSQIVNDFQKGDIAEGYSVSREKKESFPLTVTSAQKNPTAFYLCASSTSGSADGQFFGPGTRLTVL.

This clonotype was detected only a few times. The CDR3 sequence: CASSPGTGDYEQYF. DNA of the CDR3: TGTGCCAGTAGCCCCGGGACAGGAGACTACGAGCAGTACTTC. The chain couples TRBV19 to TRBJ2-7; 8 bases align to TRBD1. V dropped 6 bases and J dropped 3; count of bases not matched to a gene: 7. The CDR3 runs to 14 residues. Looked up from germline, CDR1 is LNHDA and CDR2 is SQIVND (reference sequence).

This clonotype was recorded a few times. A read error may account for a junction end that differs from germline. The chain has TRBV10-3 and TRBJ2-2, with 8 bases lining up with TRBD1. The CDR3 has 18 amino acids. The germline CDR1 and CDR2 sequences are ENHRY and SYGVKD. The chain's CDR3 is CASSAGAGGSPNTGELFF. The CDR3 DNA is TGTGCCAGCAGTGCAGGGGCAGGGGGCTCCCCTAACACCGGGGAGCTGTTTTTT.

This chain's CDR3 is CATSRGPAQGGRNEQYF. In DNA, the CDR3 is TGTGCCACCAGCAGAGGACCCGCGCAGGGAGGTAGGAACGAGCAGTACTTC. This chain uses TRBV15 with TRBJ2-7; D perhaps matches TRBD2 (6 bases). The length of the CDR3 is 17 residues. Germline CDR1 is LNHNV and CDR2 is YYDKDF (reference sequence). Deletions cut 1 base from V and 5 bases from J, with 21 bases between.

This clonotype occurred many times. The chain uses TRBV5-1 and TRBJ2-1; D is ambiguous. Trimming stripped 0 bases from V and 6 bases from J, with 10 bases between. Germline-derived CDR1 and CDR2 are SGHRS and YFSETQ. The CDR3 is 14 residues long. CDR3 loop: CASSLATTPNEQFF. In DNA form, the CDR3 reads TGCGCCAGCAGCTTGGCAACCACCCCCAATGAGCAGTTCTTC.

The rearrangement links TRBV29-1 to TRBJ1-2, with 10 bases that match TRBD1. This CDR3 has 15 amino acids. Trimming at V came to 6 bases and at J to 2 bases, leaving 9 bases not matched to a gene. Germline assignment: CDR1 SQVTM and CDR2 ANQGSEA. The CDR3 nucleotides are TGCAGCGTACGAACCAGGACAGGGGGAAACTATGGCTACACCTTC. It translates to CSVRTRTGGNYGYTF.

The gene calls are TRBV9 and TRBJ2-5; unclear D gene. Looked up from germline, CDR1 is SGDLS and CDR2 is YYNGEE. The CDR3 has 10 amino acids. V lost 0 bases to trimming and J lost 7 bases, with 1 base between them. The CDR3 sequence: CASSVGTQYF. CDR3 nucleotide sequence: TGTGCCAGCAGCGTAGGGACCCAGTACTTC.

V and J are TRBV5-6 and TRBJ2-7; 8 bases line up with TRBD2. The germline V gene has CDR1 SGHDT and CDR2 YYEEEE. The CDR3 runs to 14 residues. After removal of 5 bases from V and 4 bases from J, the junction contained 8 bases not matched to a gene. This CDR3 is CASRGLGSEYEQYF. The CDR3 region has the DNA TGTGCCAGCAGGGGACTAGGCTCGGAATACGAGCAGTACTTC.

On this clonotype itself: A clone one base away is much larger, so this may be a read error. The chain links TRBV7-1 to TRBJ1-5; 12 bases map to TRBD1. TRBV7-1 is an ORF for which the function is uncertain. The CDR3 is 19 residues long. V shed 5 bases, J shed 0 bases, and the junction held 11 bases outside the gene matches. The CDR3 region is CASSTGGTGGSISNQPQHF. The CDR3 DNA sequence: TGTGCCAGCAGCACAGGAGGGACAGGGGGCTCCATTAGCAATCAGCCCCAGCATTTT.

This clonotype was observed a handful of times. Being one base from a much bigger clone, this may be a read error. The chain carries TRBV5-4 and TRBJ2-7; 11 bases map to TRBD1. The CDR3 has 15 residues. The ends lost 0 bases at V and 3 bases at J; junction bases unmatched: 2. Germline CDR1 is SGHNT and CDR2 is YYREEE (reference sequence). CDR3 DNA: TGTGCCAGCAGCTTGGCCGGGACAGGGGGCTACGAGCAGTACGTC. It codes for CASSLAGTGGYEQYV.